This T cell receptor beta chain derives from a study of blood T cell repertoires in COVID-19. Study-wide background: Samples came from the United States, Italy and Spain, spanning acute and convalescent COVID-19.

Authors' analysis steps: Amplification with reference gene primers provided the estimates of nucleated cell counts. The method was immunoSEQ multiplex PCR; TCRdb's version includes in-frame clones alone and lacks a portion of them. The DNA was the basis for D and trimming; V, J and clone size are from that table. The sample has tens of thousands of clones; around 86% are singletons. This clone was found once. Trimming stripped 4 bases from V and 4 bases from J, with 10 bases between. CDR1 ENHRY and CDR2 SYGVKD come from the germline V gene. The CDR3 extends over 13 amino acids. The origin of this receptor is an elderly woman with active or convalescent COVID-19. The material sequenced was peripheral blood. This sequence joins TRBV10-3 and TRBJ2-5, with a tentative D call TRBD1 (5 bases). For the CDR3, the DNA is TGTGCCATCAGTGCCCCAGGGTCAGAGACCCAGTACTTC. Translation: CAISAPGSETQYF.